The clone carrying this T cell receptor beta chain was recorded many times. What it recognizes is unknown. Libraries for TCR beta were made by quantitative 5'-RACE with molecular barcodes. TCRdb ran MiXCR on the 5' RACE reads and lists one entry per CDR3 protein. The sample lists about 360,000 distinct CDR3 sequences; 20% to 25% were seen once. The CDR3 has 16 residues. With 6 bases removed from V and 2 bases from J, the gap between germline ends came to 14 bases. Per germline, CDR1 MDHEN and CDR2 SYDVKM. The sample originates from a study of CD8 T cells in ankylosing spondylitis. Study observations and caveats: Clones linked with disease were CD8+ and fairly uncommon in the peripheral blood. Typical of ankylosing spondylitis blood, it appeared, was a TCR beta motif of seven to nine highly homologous variants.

The specimen sequenced was blood, either unsorted or a sorted T cell fraction (not recorded which). The chain carries TRBV28 and TRBJ2-6; no firm D call. This TCR came from a male donor with ankylosing spondylitis or in good health (not recorded which). This chain's CDR3 is CASRYVTSAGANVLTF. The CDR3 region has the DNA TGTGCCAGCAGGTACGTGACAAGTGCTGGGGCCAACGTCCTGACTTTC.